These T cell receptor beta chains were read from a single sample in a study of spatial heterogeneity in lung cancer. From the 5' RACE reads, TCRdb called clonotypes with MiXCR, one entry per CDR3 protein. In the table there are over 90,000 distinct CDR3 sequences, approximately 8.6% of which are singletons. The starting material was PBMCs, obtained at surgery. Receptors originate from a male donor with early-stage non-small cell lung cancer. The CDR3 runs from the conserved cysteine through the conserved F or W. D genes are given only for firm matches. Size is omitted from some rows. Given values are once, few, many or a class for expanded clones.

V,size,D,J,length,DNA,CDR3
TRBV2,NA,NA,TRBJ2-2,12,TGTGCCAGCCGCCAGAGCACCGGGGAGCTGTTTTTT,CASRQSTGELFF
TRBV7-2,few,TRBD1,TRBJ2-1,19,TGTGCCAGCAGCTTAACCGGGACAGGGCTTAGGAGGTCCTACAATGAGCAGTTCTTC,CASSLTGTGLRRSYNEQFF
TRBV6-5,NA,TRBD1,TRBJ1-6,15,TGTGCCAGCAGTTACTGGGACAGGGAGAATTCACCCCTCCACTTT,CASSYWDRENSPLHF
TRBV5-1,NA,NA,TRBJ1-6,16,TGCGCCAGCAGCTTGACAGGGAGCTCCTATAATTCACCCCTCCACTTT,CASSLTGSSYNSPLHF
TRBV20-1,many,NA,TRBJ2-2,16,TGCAGTGCTAGAGACCCCCGGGACACAAACACCGGGGAGCTGTTTTTT,CSARDPRDTNTGELFF
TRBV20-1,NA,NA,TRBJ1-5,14,TGCAGTGCTAGAGAAGGCAGGGGCAATCAGCCCCAGCATTTT,CSAREGRGNQPQHF
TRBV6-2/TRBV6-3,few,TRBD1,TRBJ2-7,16,TGTGCCAGCAGTTCTCCCTCGGGGACAGGGGCCTACGAGCAGTACTTC,CASSSPSGTGAYEQYF
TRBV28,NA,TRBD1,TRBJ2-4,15,TGTGCCAGCAGTTTAGGGGGACAGGGTAAAAACATTCAGTACTTC,CASSLGGQGKNIQYF
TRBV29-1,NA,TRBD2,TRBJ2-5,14,TGCAGCGTTGAAGATCTAGCGGGAGGCGAGACCCAGTACTTC,CSVEDLAGGETQYF
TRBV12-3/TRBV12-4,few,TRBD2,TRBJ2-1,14,TGTGCCAGCAACGTGCGGGAGGGTAACAATGAGCAGTTCTTC,CASNVREGNNEQFF
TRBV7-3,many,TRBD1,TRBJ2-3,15,TGTGCCAGCAGAAAACAGGGGGCAAGCACAGATACGCAGTATTTT,CASRKQGASTDTQYF
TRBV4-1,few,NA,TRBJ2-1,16,TGCGCCAGCAGCCAAGATCGCCAGGGGCGAGACAATGAGCAGTTCTTC,CASSQDRQGRDNEQFF
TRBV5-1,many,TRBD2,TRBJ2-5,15,TGCGCCAGCAGCGTGGGACTAGCGGGGCAAGAGACCCAGTACTTC,CASSVGLAGQETQYF
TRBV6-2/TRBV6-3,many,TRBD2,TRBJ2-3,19,TGTGCCAGCAGTTTCCCGACTAGCGGGAGGGCCTCTGGCACAGATACGCAGTATTTT,CASSFPTSGRASGTDTQYF
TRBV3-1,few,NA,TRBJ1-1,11,TGTGCCAGCAGCTCTTTGGAGGAAGCTTTCTTT,CASSSLEEAFF
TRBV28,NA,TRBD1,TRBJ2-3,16,TGTGCCAGCAGTTCTCCCCCTGGGACAGGTACAGATACGCAGTATTTT,CASSSPPGTGTDTQYF
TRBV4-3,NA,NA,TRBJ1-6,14,TGCGCCAGCAGCCAAGATGGCAGCTATTCACCCCTCCACTTT,CASSQDGSYSPLHF